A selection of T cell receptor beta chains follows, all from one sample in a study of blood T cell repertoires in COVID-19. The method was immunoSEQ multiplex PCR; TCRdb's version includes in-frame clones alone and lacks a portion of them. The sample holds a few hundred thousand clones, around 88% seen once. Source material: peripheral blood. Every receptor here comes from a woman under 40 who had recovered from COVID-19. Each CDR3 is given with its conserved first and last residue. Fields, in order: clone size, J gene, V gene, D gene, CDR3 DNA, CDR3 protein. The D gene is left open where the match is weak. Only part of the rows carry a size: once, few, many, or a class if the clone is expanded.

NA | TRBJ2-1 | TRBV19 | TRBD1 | TGTGCCAGTAGTATACGGGACAGGAAGGCCAATGAGCAGTTCTTC | CASSIRDRKANEQFF
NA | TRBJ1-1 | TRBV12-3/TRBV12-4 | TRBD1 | TGTGCCAGCAGACCAGACAGGGGGCGAGCTTTCTTT | CASRPDRGRAFF
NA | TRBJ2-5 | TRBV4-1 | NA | TGCGCCAGCAGCCAAGCCCCCCCTTCTTTATTCTTAAAGACCCAGTACTTC | CASSQAPPSLFLKTQYF
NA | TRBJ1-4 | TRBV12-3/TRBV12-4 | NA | TGTGCCAGCAGTTTCTTCGGGGGAAAACTGTTTTTT | CASSFFGGKLFF
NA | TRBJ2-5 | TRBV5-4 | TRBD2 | TGTGCCAGCAGCTTTGGTCTAGCGGAAGAGACCCAGTACTTC | CASSFGLAEETQYF
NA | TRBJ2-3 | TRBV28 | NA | TGTGCCAGCAATGGAGTACCTAGCACAGATACGCAGTATTTT | CASNGVPSTDTQYF
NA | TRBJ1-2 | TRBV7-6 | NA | TGTGCCAGCAGCTTAGAGCAAGCGGGGGCGCGTGGTGGCTACACCTTC | CASSLEQAGARGGYTF
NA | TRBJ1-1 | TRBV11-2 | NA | TGTGCCAGCAGCTTAACTCTCCTGAACACTGAAGCTTTCTTT | CASSLTLLNTEAFF
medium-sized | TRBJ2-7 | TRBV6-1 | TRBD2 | TGTGCCAGCAGTGAACTAGCGGACCACTCCTACGAGCAGTACTTC | CASSELADHSYEQYF
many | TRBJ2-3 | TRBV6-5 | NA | TGTGCCAGCAGCGCCGGGACTGGGGTAGATACGCAGTATTTT | CASSAGTGVDTQYF
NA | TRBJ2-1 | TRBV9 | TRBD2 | TGTGCCAGCAGCGTAGGGTCGGCTAGCGGGGGGGTATACAATGAGCAGTTCTTC | CASSVGSASGGVYNEQFF
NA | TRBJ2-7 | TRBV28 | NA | TGTGCCAGCAGTTTATCCCGGGTATACGAGCAGTACTTC | CASSLSRVYEQYF
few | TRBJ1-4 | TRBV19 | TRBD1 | TGTGCCAGTAGACCGGGACAGAAAAATGAAAAACTGTTTTTT | CASRPGQKNEKLFF
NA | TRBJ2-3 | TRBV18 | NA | TGTGCCAGCTCTCCGAAGGGACTCTCAGATACGCAGTATTTT | CASSPKGLSDTQYF
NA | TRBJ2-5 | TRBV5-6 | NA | TGTGCCAGCAGCCTTTGGGGGGAGCCCAGGGCAGAGACCCAGTACTTC | CASSLWGEPRAETQYF
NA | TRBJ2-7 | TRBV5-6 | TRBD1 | TGTGCCAGCAGCCCCGGACAGGCGACCTCTTTTCGGTACTTC | CASSPGQATSFRYF
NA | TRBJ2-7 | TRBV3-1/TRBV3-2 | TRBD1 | TGTGCCAGCAGCCTTGTACAGGGGGCACCTACTGGAGAGCAGTACTTC | CASSLVQGAPTGEQYF
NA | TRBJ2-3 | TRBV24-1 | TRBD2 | TGTGCCACCAGTGACTCTGGGACTAGCGGTAGCACAGATACGCAGTATTTT | CATSDSGTSGSTDTQYF
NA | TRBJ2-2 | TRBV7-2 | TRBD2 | TGTGCCAGCAGCCCCGCGGGAGTTTTGGGCGCCGGGGAGCTGTTTTTT | CASSPAGVLGAGELFF
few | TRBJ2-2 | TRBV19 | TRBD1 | TGTGCCAGTAGTATAGTTGGACAGGGATTAAGGGGCGACACCGGGGAGCTGTTTTTT | CASSIVGQGLRGDTGELFF
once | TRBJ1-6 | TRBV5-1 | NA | TGCGCCAGCAGCTTGGATCTCAATTCACCCCTCCACTTT | CASSLDLNSPLHF
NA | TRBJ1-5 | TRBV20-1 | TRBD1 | TGCAGTGCTAGTTTACAGGGGTTGAAGCCCCAGCATTTT | CSASLQGLKPQHF
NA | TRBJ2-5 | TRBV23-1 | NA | TGCGCCAGCAGTCACGAAAGGGGACAACAAGAGACCCAGTACTTC | CASSHERGQQETQYF
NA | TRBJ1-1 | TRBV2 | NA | TGTGCCAGCACGGCAGGGGACCAGAACACTGAAGCTTTCTTT | CASTAGDQNTEAFF
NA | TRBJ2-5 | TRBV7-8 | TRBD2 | TGTGCCAGCAGCTTAGTCGGTAGCGGGGGATGGGAGACCCAGTACTTC | CASSLVGSGGWETQYF
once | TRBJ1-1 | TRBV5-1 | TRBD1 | TGCGCCAGCAGCTTGGTTCCCGGACAGGGGGGCACTGAAGCTTTCTTT | CASSLVPGQGGTEAFF
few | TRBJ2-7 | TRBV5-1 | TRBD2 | TGCGCCAGCAGCTTGGCCGGGGCGGGGGACCTCTACGAGCAGTACTTC | CASSLAGAGDLYEQYF
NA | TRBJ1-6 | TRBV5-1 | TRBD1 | TGCGCCAGCAGCAACAGGGGAAATTCACCCCTCCACTTT | CASSNRGNSPLHF
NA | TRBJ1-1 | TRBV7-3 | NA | TGTGCCAGCAGCTTAAGCACGGCTACGGAGGCTTTCTTT | CASSLSTATEAFF
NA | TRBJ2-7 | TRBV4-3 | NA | TGCGCCAGCAGCCTCTATCAGGGCTACGAGCAGTACTTC | CASSLYQGYEQYF
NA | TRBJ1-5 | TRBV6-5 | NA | TGTGCCAGCAAGGCGGGACCATATAGCAATCAGCCCCAGCATTTT | CASKAGPYSNQPQHF
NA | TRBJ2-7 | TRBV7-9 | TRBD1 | TGTGCCAGCAGCGACGGGACAGCGCCCGAGCAGTACTTC | CASSDGTAPEQYF
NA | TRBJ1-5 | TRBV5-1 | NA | TGCGCCAGCAGCTTAACCGGGAGTCAGCCCCAGCATTTT | CASSLTGSQPQHF
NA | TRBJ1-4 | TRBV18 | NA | TGTGCCAGCTCACCAATGGGAGGTATACGGGAAAAACTGTTTTTT | CASSPMGGIREKLFF
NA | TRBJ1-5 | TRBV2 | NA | TGTGCCAGCAGTGTTCAATGGGGACAAAGCAATCAGCCCCAGCATTTT | CASSVQWGQSNQPQHF
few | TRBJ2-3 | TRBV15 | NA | TGTGCCACCAGCAGAGATCGGGATACGCAGTATTTT | CATSRDRDTQYF
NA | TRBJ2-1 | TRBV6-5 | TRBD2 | TGTGCCAGCACGAGGGGAGGGACTTACAATGAGCAGTTCTTC | CASTRGGTYNEQFF
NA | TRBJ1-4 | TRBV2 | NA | TGTGCCAGCAGTGCTTCGGGACAAGGAAATGAAAAACTGTTTTTT | CASSASGQGNEKLFF
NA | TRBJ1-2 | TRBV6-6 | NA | TGTGCCAGCAGTTACTCCCGGGGAGACTATGGCTACACCTTC | CASSYSRGDYGYTF
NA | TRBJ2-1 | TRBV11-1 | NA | TGTGCCAGCAGCTTTTGGAGGGGGGGCAATGAGCAGTTCTTC | CASSFWRGGNEQFF
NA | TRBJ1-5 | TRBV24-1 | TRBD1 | TGTGCCACCAGTGATACCCGACAGGGCGTTCAGCCCCAGCATTTT | CATSDTRQGVQPQHF
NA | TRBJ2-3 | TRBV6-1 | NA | TGTGCCAGCAGTGACGCAGGCTTAGATACGCAGTATTTT | CASSDAGLDTQYF
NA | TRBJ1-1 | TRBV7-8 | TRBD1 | TGTGCCAGCAGCTTAGGGGGGGGACAGGGGCCTTTCTTT | CASSLGGGQGPFF
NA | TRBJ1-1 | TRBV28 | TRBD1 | TGTGCCAGCTATATCAGGGGGCGAGAGACTGAAGCTTTCTTT | CASYIRGRETEAFF
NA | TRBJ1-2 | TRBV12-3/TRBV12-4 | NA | TGTGCCAGCAGTCGACAGTTCTATGGCTACACCTTC | CASSRQFYGYTF
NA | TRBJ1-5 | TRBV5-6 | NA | TGTGCCAGCAGCTTGCTGACAGGTGTGAATCAGCCCCAGCATTTT | CASSLLTGVNQPQHF
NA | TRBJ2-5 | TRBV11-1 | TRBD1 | TGTGCCAGCAGCTTTTGGACAGGGGGGTTAGAGACCCAGTACTTC | CASSFWTGGLETQYF
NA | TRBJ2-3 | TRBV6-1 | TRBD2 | TGTGCCAGCAGTGAAGGGCTAGCGGGGGGGAGCACAGATACGCAGTATTTT | CASSEGLAGGSTDTQYF
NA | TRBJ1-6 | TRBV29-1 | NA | TGCAGCGTTGAAGAAAGAGGCACTAATTCACCCCTCCACTTT | CSVEERGTNSPLHF
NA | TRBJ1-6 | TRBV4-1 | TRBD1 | TGCGCCAGCAGCCAACGACAGGGGGCTGATTCACCCCTCCACTTT | CASSQRQGADSPLHF
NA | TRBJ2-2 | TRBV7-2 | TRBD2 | TGTGCCAGCAGCTTAGTGGCTAGCGGGGGGAACGGGGAGCTGTTTTTT | CASSLVASGGNGELFF
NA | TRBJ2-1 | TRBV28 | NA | TGTGCCAGCAGGGCGGTTTCGCCGAAGGAGCAGTTCTTC | CASRAVSPKEQFF
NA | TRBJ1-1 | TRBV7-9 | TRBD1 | TGTGCCAGCAGCGTAACAGGGGGCGAGGCTTTGACTGAAGCTTTCTTT | CASSVTGGEALTEAFF
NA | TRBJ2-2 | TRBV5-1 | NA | TGCGCCAGCAGCTTGCGGGGACACAACACCGGGGAGCTGTTTTTT | CASSLRGHNTGELFF
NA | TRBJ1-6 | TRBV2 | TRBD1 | TGTGCCAGCAGGCCCCAGGGGGCTTTTAGTAATTCACCCCTCCACTTT | CASRPQGAFSNSPLHF
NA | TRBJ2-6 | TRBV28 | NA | TGTGCCAGCACCTTGGACCCAGGGGCTGGGGCCAACGTCCTGACTTTC | CASTLDPGAGANVLTF
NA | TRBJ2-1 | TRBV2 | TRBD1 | TGTGCCAACCTGGACAGGGGCTATGAGCAGTTCTTC | CANLDRGYEQFF
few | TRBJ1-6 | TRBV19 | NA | TGTGCCAGTAGGCAGGACTATAATTCACCCCTCCACTTT | CASRQDYNSPLHF
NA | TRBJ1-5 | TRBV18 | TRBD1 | TGTGCCAGCTCACCGGGACAGGCGCATCAGCCCCAGCATTTT | CASSPGQAHQPQHF